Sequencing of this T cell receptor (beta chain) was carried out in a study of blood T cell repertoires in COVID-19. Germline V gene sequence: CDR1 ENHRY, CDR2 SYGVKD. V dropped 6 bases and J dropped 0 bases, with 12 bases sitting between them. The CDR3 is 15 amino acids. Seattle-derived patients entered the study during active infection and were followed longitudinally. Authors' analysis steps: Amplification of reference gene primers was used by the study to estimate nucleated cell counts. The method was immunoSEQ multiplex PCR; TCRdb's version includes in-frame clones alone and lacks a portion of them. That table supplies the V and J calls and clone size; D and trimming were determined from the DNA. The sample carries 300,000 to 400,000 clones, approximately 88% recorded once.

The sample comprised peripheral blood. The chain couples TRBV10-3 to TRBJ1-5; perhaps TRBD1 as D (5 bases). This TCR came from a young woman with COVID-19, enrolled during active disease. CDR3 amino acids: CAISPGHPSNQPQHF. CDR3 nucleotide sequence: TGTGCCATCAGCCCAGGACATCCTAGCAATCAGCCCCAGCATTTT.